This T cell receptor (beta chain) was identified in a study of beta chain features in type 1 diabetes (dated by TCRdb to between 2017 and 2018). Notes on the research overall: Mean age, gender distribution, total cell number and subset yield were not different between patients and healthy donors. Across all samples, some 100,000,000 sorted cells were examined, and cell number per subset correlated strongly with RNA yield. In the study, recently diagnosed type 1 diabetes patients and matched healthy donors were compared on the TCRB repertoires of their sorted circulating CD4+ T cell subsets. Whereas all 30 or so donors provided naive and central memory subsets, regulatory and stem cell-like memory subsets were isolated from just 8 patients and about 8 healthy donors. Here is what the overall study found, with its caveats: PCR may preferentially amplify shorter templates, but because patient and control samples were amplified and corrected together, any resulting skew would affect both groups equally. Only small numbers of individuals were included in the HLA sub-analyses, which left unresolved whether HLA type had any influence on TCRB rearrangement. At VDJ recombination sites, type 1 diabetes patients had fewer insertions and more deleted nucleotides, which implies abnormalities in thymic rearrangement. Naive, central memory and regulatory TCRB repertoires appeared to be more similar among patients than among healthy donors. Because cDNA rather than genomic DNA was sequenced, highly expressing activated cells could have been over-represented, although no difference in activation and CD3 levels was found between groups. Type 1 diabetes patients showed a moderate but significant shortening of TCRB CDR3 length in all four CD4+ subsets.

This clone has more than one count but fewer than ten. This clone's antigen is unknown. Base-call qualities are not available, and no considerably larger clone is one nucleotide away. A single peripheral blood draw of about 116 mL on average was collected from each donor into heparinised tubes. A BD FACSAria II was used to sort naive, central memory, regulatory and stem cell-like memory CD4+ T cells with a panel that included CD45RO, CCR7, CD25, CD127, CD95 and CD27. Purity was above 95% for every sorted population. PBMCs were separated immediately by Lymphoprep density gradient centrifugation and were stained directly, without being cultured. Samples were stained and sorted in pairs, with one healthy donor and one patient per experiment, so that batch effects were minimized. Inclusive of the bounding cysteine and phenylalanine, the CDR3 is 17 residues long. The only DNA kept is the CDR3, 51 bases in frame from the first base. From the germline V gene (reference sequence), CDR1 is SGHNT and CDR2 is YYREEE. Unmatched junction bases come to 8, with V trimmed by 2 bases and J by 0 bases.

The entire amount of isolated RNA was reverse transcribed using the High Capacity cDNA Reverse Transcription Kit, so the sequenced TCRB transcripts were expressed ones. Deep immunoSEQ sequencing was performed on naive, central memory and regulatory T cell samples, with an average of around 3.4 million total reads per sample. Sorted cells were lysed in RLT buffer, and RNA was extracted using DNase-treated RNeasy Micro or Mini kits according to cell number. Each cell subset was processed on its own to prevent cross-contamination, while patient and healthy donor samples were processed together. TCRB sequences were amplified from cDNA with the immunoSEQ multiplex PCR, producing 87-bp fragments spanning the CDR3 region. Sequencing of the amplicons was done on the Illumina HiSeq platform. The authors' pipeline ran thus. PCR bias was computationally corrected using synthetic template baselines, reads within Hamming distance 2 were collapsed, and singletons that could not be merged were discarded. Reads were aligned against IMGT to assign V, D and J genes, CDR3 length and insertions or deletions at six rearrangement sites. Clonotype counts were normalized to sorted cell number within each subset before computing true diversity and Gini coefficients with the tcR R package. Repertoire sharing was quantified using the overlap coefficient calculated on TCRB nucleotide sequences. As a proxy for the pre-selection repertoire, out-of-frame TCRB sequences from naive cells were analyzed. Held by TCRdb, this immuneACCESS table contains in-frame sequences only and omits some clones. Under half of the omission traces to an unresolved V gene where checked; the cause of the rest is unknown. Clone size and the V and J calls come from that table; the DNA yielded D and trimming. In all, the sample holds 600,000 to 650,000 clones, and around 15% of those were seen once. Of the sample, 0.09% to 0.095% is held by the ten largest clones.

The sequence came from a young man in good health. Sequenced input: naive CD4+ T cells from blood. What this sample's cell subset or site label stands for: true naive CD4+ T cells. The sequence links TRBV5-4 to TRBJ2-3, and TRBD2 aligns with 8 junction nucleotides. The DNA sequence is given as TGTGCCAGCAGCTTTACCACTAGCGGCGCTAGCACAGATACGCAGTATTTT. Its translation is CASSFTTSGASTDTQYF.